This entry lists 13 T cell receptor beta chains sequenced from one sample in a study of OX40 agonist ivuxolimab in advanced cancers. Method: immunoSEQ multiplex PCR; TCRdb's copy keeps in-frame clones and lacks some. The sample consists of over 65,000 clones, around 84% of them appearing once. The material was CD4+ or CD8+ T cells sorted from blood, obtained in a trial of the OX40 agonist ivuxolimab. The receptors here all came from an adult with an advanced solid tumor such as melanoma, head and neck, liver or kidney cancer.

This sequence joins TRBV4-1 and TRBJ2-6; D may be TRBD1 or TRBD2 (6 bases each). Germline CDR1 reads MGHRA; CDR2 reads YSYEKL. CDR3 length equals 19 residues. The V and J ends lost 0 bases and 3 bases respectively, with 18 bases between them. DNA of the CDR3: TGCGCCAGCAGCCAAGAAAGCCGTAGGGGGGCGCGTGGGGCCAACGTCCTGACTTTC. It encodes CASSQESRRGARGANVLTF.

The V and J genes are TRBV9 and TRBJ2-7; no definite D call. Germline CDR1 and CDR2: SGDLS and YYNGEE. Trimming removed 3 bases from V and 0 bases from J, with 10 bases in between. The CDR3 consists of 14 residues. The CDR3: CASSDGPSSYEQYF. CDR3 in DNA: TGTGCCAGCAGCGACGGGCCTAGCTCCTACGAGCAGTACTTC.

This clone occurred once. The chain has TRBV2 and TRBJ2-2; tentatively, D is TRBD2 (6 bases). CDR3 size: 14 residues. In germline, CDR1 is SNHLY, CDR2 FYNNEI. V lost 8 bases, J lost 1 base, and 11 bases lay in between. CDR3 region: CASWGLQNTGELFF. The DNA for the CDR3 is TGTGCCAGCTGGGGACTTCAGAACACCGGGGAGCTGTTTTTT.

This chain links TRBV23-1 with TRBJ1-6; TRBD1 is a possible D gene (5 bases). TRBV23-1 is an ORF, and what it does is uncertain. Trimming pared 0 bases from V and 10 bases from J, leaving 16 bases between. The CDR3 contains 16 residues. The CDR3 protein is CASSQSNGGGESPLHF. For the CDR3, the DNA is TGCGCCAGCAGTCAATCAAATGGAGGAGGGGAGTCACCCCTCCACTTT.

The chain joins TRBV7-9 to TRBJ2-2; D is unresolved. Looked up from germline, CDR1 is SEHNR and CDR2 is FQNEAQ (reference sequence). The CDR3 has 13 residues. V lost 2 bases and J lost 4, with 5 bases in between. Here the CDR3 DNA reads TGTGCCAGCAGCTTATCTTCCACCGGGGAGCTGTTTTTT. The encoded protein is CASSLSSTGELFF.

V is TRBV7-9 and J is TRBJ2-7; perhaps TRBD1 as D (6 bases). The CDR3 spans 13 residues. Germline V gives CDR1 SEHNR, CDR2 FQNEAQ (reference sequence). Trimming took off 4 bases at V and 4 bases at J, with 11 bases between the two ends. This CDR3 reads CASSYTGMYEQYF. In nucleotides, the CDR3 is TGTGCCAGCAGCTACACAGGGATGTACGAGCAGTACTTC. Variable domain in full (rest from reference TRBV7-9 and TRBJ2-7): DTGVSQNPRHKITKRGQNVTFRCDPISEHNRLYWYRQTLGQGPEFLTYFQNEAQLEKSRLLSDRFSAERPKGSFSTLEIQRTEQGDSAMYLCASSYTGMYEQYFGPGTRLTVT.

The V and J genes are TRBV2 and TRBJ2-7; D is ambiguous. V lost 4 bases and J lost 8, with 12 bases in between. The CDR3 contains 12 residues. Germline assignment: CDR1 SNHLY and CDR2 FYNNEI. This chain's CDR3 is CASSAPYSQQYF. DNA of the CDR3: TGTGCCAGCAGTGCACCCTACTCCCAGCAGTACTTC.

The CDR3 sequence is CASSNRGVRNQPQHF. The CDR3 nucleotides are TGTGCCAGTAGTAACAGGGGAGTTCGCAATCAGCCCCAGCATTTT. The V and J genes are TRBV19 and TRBJ1-5; 7 nucleotides agree with TRBD1. The germline V gene has CDR1 LNHDA and CDR2 SQIVND (reference sequence). J lost 2 bases, V lost 4 bases, and 5 bases had no gene match. The CDR3 loop spans 15 amino acids.

Here the CDR3 reads CASSLPGPNQPQHF. In DNA, the CDR3 is TGTGCCAGCAGCCTTCCAGGTCCTAATCAGCCCCAGCATTTT. V usage is TRBV7-2 and J usage is TRBJ1-5; D remains ambiguous. Trimming stripped 5 bases from V and 4 bases from J, with 12 bases between. Germline V gene data show CDR1 as SGHTA and CDR2 as FQGNSA. This CDR3 has 14 amino acids.

The chain has TRBV6-5 and TRBJ1-3; D unclear. V was shortened by 4 bases and J by 0 bases, with 10 bases between the two germline ends. The germline gives CDR1 MNHEY, CDR2 SVGAGI. The CDR3 contains 15 residues. The CDR3 coding sequence is TGTGCCAGCAGTTCCTCTTTCGTCTCTGGAAACACCATATATTTT. Encoded protein: CASSSSFVSGNTIYF.

The chain joins TRBV4-1 to TRBJ1-3; D not certain. CDR3 size: 15 residues. The germline V gene has CDR1 MGHRA and CDR2 YSYEKL. Trimming pared 6 bases from V and 0 bases from J, leaving 12 bases between. Written as DNA, the CDR3 is TGCGCCAGCAGATTCGAGACCCTCTCTGGAAACACCATATATTTT. It encodes CASRFETLSGNTIYF.

The chain employs TRBV6-1 and TRBJ1-2; 12 positions match TRBD1. After removal of 7 bases from V and 5 bases from J, the junction contained 5 bases not matched to a gene. This CDR3 is built from 14 residues. Germline lookup yields CDR1 MNHNS and CDR2 SASEGT. This CDR3 is CASTQGQGAYGYTF. For the CDR3, the DNA is TGTGCCAGCACCCAGGGACAGGGGGCGTATGGCTACACCTTC.

This clone has a single count. The chain carries TRBV7-3 and TRBJ2-1; possible D gene TRBD2, 6 bases. This CDR3 contains 12 residues. Germline CDR1 SGHTA, CDR2 FQGTGA. V gave up 1 base and J gave up 12 bases, with 10 bases separating them. The CDR3 region is CASSLREGGQFF. In DNA form, the CDR3 reads TGTGCCAGCAGCTTAAGAGAGGGAGGGCAGTTCTTC.